This entry describes one TCR beta chain. This entry comes from a study of CXCR3-negative and CXCR3-positive naive CD8 T cells. The CDR3 is 16 amino acids. The germline V gene has CDR1 SGHDT and CDR2 YYEEEE. Researchers prepared the TRB cDNA libraries using 5' RACE with UMI labels. TCRdb reanalyzed the 5' RACE reads and collapses them to one entry per CDR3 protein, without DNA. Recorded for this sample: over 80,000 distinct CDR3 sequences. This clonotype was sampled from a human donor in good health. Some clones in this sample may be carry-over from other donors' samples. The chain couples TRBV5-6 to TRBJ2-3; absent DNA, TCRdb's TRBD2 call cannot be checked. What was sequenced was naive CXCR3- CD8+ T cells from blood. Subset in this sample: CD45RO-CCR7+CD27+CD95- naive CD8+ T cells lacking CXCR3 (TNR3-). CDR3 region: CASIRRLAGITDTQYF.